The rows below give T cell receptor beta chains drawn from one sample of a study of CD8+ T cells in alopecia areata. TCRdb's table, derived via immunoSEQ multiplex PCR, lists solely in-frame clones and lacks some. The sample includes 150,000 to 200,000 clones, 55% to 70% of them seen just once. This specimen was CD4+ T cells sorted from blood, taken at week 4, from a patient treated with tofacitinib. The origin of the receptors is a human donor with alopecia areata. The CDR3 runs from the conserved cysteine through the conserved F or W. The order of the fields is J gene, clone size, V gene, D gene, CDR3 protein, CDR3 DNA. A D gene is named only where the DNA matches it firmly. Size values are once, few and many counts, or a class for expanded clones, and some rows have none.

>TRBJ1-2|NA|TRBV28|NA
CASSQTEDLANYGYTF
TGTGCCAGCAGTCAGACAGAAGACCTAGCTAACTATGGCTACACCTTC
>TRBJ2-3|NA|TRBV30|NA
CAWSLGQNTDTQYF
TGTGCCTGGAGTCTAGGGCAGAACACAGATACGCAGTATTTT
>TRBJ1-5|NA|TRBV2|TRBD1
CASSEDRVGHQPQHF
TGTGCCAGCAGTGAGGACAGGGTCGGTCATCAGCCCCAGCATTTT
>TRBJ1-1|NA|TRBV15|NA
CATSRDELYGTEAFF
TGTGCCACCAGCAGAGACGAATTGTACGGCACTGAAGCTTTCTTT
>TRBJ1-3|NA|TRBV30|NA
CAWRTGNTIYF
TGTGCCTGGAGGACTGGAAACACCATATATTTT
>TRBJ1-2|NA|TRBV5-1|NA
CASSFAANYGYTF
TGCGCCAGCAGCTTTGCAGCCAACTATGGCTACACCTTC
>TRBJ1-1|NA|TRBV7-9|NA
CASSRDGFWVVNTEAFF
TGTGCCAGCAGCAGGGACGGATTCTGGGTAGTGAACACTGAAGCTTTCTTT
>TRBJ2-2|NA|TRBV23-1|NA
CASSQVQGHNGELFF
TGCGCCAGCAGTCAGGTCCAGGGACACAACGGGGAGCTGTTTTTT
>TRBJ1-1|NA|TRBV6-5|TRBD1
CASSYRVGTGGEAFF
TGTGCCAGCAGTTATCGTGTGGGGACAGGGGGCGAAGCTTTCTTT
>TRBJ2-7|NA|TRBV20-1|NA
CSATKSYEQYF
TGCAGTGCAACTAAGAGCTACGAGCAGTACTTC
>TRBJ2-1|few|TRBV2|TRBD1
CASTRQGAYNEQFF
TGTGCCAGCACACGACAGGGGGCCTACAATGAGCAGTTCTTC
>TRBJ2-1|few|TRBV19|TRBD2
CASSISRGGPYNEQFF
TGTGCCAGTAGTATTTCTCGCGGGGGACCATACAATGAGCAGTTCTTC
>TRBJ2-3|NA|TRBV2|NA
CASSEVGGSTDTQYF
TGTGCCAGCAGTGAAGTGGGGGGTAGCACAGATACGCAGTATTTT
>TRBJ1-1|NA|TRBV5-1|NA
CASGSEGPNTEAFF
TGCGCCAGCGGCTCTGAGGGACCGAACACTGAAGCTTTCTTT
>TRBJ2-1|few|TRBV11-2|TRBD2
CASSLAGGPNEQFF
TGTGCCAGCAGCTTAGCGGGGGGGCCGAATGAGCAGTTCTTC
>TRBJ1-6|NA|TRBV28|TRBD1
CASSQRQGANSPLHF
TGTGCCAGCAGCCAACGACAGGGGGCGAATTCACCCCTCCACTTT
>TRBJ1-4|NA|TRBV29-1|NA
CSVGDYNEKLFF
TGCAGCGTTGGGGACTACAATGAAAAACTGTTTTTT
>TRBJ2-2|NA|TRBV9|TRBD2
CASRGTSGGAGELFF
TGTGCCAGCCGAGGGACTAGCGGGGGTGCCGGGGAGCTGTTTTTT
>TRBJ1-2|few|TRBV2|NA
CASSEMWGSNYGYTF
TGTGCCAGCAGTGAGATGTGGGGATCTAACTATGGCTACACCTTC
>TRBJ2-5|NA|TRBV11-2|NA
CASSFQGSQETQYF
TGTGCCAGCAGCTTCCAGGGCAGCCAAGAGACCCAGTACTTC
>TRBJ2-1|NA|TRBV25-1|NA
CASSEVGGREQFF
TGTGCCAGCAGTGAGGTCGGGGGTCGAGAGCAGTTCTTC
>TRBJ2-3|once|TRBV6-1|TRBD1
CASRQGATDTQYF
TGTGCCAGCAGGCAGGGGGCTACAGATACGCAGTATTTT
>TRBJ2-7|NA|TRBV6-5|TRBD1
CASRKPDRAYEQYF
TGTGCCAGCAGAAAACCCGACAGGGCCTACGAGCAGTACTTC
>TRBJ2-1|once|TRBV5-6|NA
CASSSAPANEQFF
TGTGCCAGCAGCTCCGCTCCTGCGAATGAGCAGTTCTTC
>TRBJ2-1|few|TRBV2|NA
CASRPGGRGPNNEQFF
TGTGCCAGCAGGCCCGGGGGGCGGGGGCCAAACAATGAGCAGTTCTTC
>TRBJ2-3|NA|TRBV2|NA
CASTTDTQYF
TGTGCCAGCACCACAGATACGCAGTATTTT
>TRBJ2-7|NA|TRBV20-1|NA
CSASLSSEQYF
TGCAGTGCTAGCTTGTCGTCCGAGCAGTACTTC
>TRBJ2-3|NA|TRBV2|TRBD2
CASSGRTSGVTDTQYF
TGTGCCAGCAGTGGCCGGACTAGCGGGGTCACAGATACGCAGTATTTT
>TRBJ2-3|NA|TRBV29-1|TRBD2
CSVRGLATDTQYF
TGCAGCGTTCGGGGACTAGCGACAGATACGCAGTATTTT
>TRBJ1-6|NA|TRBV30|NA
CAWSDYLRGPFGSPLHF
TGTGCCTGGAGTGATTATCTCAGGGGCCCCTTCGGTTCACCCCTCCACTTT
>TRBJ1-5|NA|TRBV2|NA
CASSTLKGNQPQHF
TGTGCCAGCAGCACACTGAAGGGGAATCAGCCCCAGCATTTT
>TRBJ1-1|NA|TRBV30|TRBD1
CAWSSRGRDTEAFF
TGTGCCTGGAGTTCTAGGGGGCGTGACACTGAAGCTTTCTTT
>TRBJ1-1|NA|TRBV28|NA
CASSLLGAGNTEAFF
TGTGCCAGCAGTTTACTGGGGGCGGGGAACACTGAAGCTTTCTTT
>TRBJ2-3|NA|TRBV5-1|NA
CASSLLGRGDTQYF
TGCGCCAGCAGCTTGTTGGGCCGAGGGGATACGCAGTATTTT
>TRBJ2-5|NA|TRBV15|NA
CATSRDRAGAQETQYF
TGTGCCACCAGCAGAGATAGGGCAGGGGCCCAAGAGACCCAGTACTTC
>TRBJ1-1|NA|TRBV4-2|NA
CASSQEATAEAFF
TGTGCCAGCAGCCAAGAGGCGACGGCTGAAGCTTTCTTT
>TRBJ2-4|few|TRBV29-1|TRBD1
CSAKAGTGGTKNIQYF
TGCAGCGCCAAAGCCGGGACAGGGGGAACCAAAAACATTCAGTACTTC
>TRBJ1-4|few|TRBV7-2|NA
CASSSDVATNEKLFF
TGTGCCAGCAGCTCGGACGTTGCAACTAATGAAAAACTGTTTTTT
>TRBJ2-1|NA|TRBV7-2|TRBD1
CASSLEGALYNEQFF
TGTGCCAGCAGCTTAGAGGGGGCGCTCTACAATGAGCAGTTCTTC
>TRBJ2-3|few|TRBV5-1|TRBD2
CASAIAGFTDTQYF
TGCGCCAGCGCTATAGCGGGCTTCACAGATACGCAGTATTTT
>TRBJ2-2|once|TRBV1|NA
CTSSQEAVNTGELFF
TGCACCAGCAGCCAAGAAGCAGTGAACACCGGGGAGCTGTTTTTT
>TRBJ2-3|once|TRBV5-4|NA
CASSLGGWSTDTQYF
TGTGCCAGCAGCTTGGGGGGGTGGAGCACAGATACGCAGTATTTT
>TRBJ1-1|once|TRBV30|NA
CAWTTPPGTEAFF
TGTGCCTGGACGACTCCTCCGGGGACTGAAGCTTTCTTT
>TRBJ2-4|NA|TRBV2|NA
CASRALTEENIQYF
TGTGCCAGCAGGGCTTTGACAGAAGAAAACATTCAGTACTTC
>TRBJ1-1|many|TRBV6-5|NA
CATQTAGFTEAFF
TGTGCCACTCAAACAGCGGGGTTCACTGAAGCTTTCTTT
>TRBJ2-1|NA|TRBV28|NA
CASTLSPYYNEQFF
TGTGCCAGCACCTTGAGTCCCTACTACAATGAGCAGTTCTTC
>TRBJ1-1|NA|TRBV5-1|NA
CASSLEGRSTEAFF
TGCGCCAGCAGCTTGGAAGGGAGGAGCACTGAAGCTTTCTTT
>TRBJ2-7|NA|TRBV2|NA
CASRGNYEQYF
TGTGCCAGCAGAGGGAACTACGAGCAGTACTTC
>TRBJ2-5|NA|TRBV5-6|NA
CASFRTAQETQYF
TGTGCCAGCTTTAGGACAGCCCAAGAGACCCAGTACTTC
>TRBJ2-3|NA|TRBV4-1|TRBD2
CASSQPGTSGRTDTQYF
TGCGCCAGCAGCCAGCCCGGGACTAGCGGGCGCACAGATACGCAGTATTTT
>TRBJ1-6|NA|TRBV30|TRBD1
CAWSEPRTGLSSPLHF
TGTGCCTGGAGTGAACCACGGACAGGGTTGAGTTCACCCCTCCACTTT
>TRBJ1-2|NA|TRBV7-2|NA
CASSLFGGSGYTF
TGTGCCAGCAGCTTGTTCGGAGGGTCTGGCTACACCTTC
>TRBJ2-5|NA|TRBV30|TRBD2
CAWSPTPGLAGGRRVQETQYF
TGTGCCTGGAGTCCCACCCCAGGACTAGCGGGGGGCCGACGGGTACAAGAGACCCAGTACTTC
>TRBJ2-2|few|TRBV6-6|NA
CASAKGGTGELFF
TGTGCCAGCGCCAAGGGGGGCACCGGGGAGCTGTTTTTT
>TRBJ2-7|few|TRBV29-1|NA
CSVAHGSSYEQYF
TGCAGCGTTGCCCACGGATCCTCCTACGAGCAGTACTTC
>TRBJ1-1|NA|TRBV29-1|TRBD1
CSVHDTGGNTEAFF
TGCAGCGTCCACGATACAGGGGGGAACACTGAAGCTTTCTTT
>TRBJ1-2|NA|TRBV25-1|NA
CASSSKTF
TGTGCCAGCAGCTCGAAGACCTTC
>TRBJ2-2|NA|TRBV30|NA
CAWTETRYTGELFF
TGTGCCTGGACGGAAACGCGGTACACCGGGGAGCTGTTTTTT